The T cell receptor beta chain described here comes from a study of shared clonotypes between healthy human individuals. Per the germline V gene, CDR1 is ENHRY and CDR2 is SYGVKD. The CDR3 covers 13 residues. Trimming removed 3 bases from V and 2 bases from J, with 8 bases in between. TCRdb keeps only in-frame clones here, not all; method: immunoSEQ multiplex PCR. Of just over 2,000,000 clones in the sample, around 95% were seen once. In the case of this clone: Its antigen is not identified. The sample has other DNA sequences that encode this CDR3 too.

General study points: Among donors, the sharing of clonotypes was expected to be influenced by sequencing depth.

The origin of this receptor is a man younger than 35 in good health. The V call is TRBV10-3, the J call TRBJ2-7; D call uncertain. Sequencing was done on a sample of naive CD4+ T cells sorted from blood. Sample subset: CD45RA+ positively selected. CDR3 sequence: CAISDARTYEQYF. DNA of the CDR3: TGTGCCATCAGTGACGCCAGAACCTACGAGCAGTACTTC.